This T cell receptor (beta chain) stems from a study of response to subunit inactivated influenza vaccine. Broader study findings: New T cells are recruited in small numbers by each seasonal influenza vaccination, according to the authors' suggestion.

V was pared by 4 bases and J by 6 bases, with 7 bases between. The CDR3 has 12 residues. Germline CDR1 and CDR2: SGHAT and FQNNGV. This clonotype has a count of ten or more. No antigen is known for it. TCRdb processed the RT-PCR reads anew with MiXCR; each CDR3 protein has one entry. This sample has hundreds of thousands of distinct CDR3 sequences, with approximately 24% found just once. The V and J genes are TRBV11-2 and TRBJ2-1; D might be TRBD1 (5 bases). The sample consisted of CD4+ T cells sorted from PBMCs, taken roughly 5 days after vaccination. The clonotype was recovered from a man aged 50 to 60 who received an inactivated influenza vaccine. The CDR3 loop is CASSSQGNEQFF. The CDR3, as DNA: TGTGCCAGCAGCTCCCAGGGCAATGAGCAGTTCTTC. The full variable domain, with the rest looked up from reference TRBV11-2 and TRBJ2-1, is EAGVAQSPRYKIIEKRQSVAFWCNPISGHATLYWYQQILGQGPKLLIQFQNNGVVDDSQLPKDRFSAERLKGVDSTLKIQPAKLEDSAVYLCASSSQGNEQFFGPGTRLTVL.